This TCR beta chain derives from a study of human T cells and chemical hapten exposure. TCRdb analysed the RACE reads with MiXCR anew, one entry per CDR3 protein. The repertoire holds 150,000 to 200,000 distinct CDR3 sequences, approximately 29% seen once, with just under 3% in the top ten. Trimming stripped 4 bases from V and 6 bases from J, with 13 bases between. Germline-derived CDR1 and CDR2 are SQVTM and ANQGSEA. CDR3 size: 12 residues. Time point defined: pre-sensitization, week 0. Treatment noted: therapeutic diphenylcyclopropenone sensitization with weekly scalp DPC. Sequenced here: whole blood, sampled in connection with sensitization to the hapten diphenylcyclopropenone (DPC). This receptor was identified in a young woman with alopecia areata. Some clones in this sample may be carry-over from other donors' samples. The V and J genes are TRBV29-1 and TRBJ2-7, with D unclear. CDR3 sequence (DNA): TGCAGCGTTGCAGAGACGTTCGGCGAGCAGTACTTC. Protein product: CSVAETFGEQYF.